A selection of T cell receptor beta chains follows, all from one sample in a study of beta chain features in type 1 diabetes. Sequencing used immunoSEQ multiplex PCR; TCRdb keeps in-frame clones, though not all of them. The sample includes around 97,000 clones, roughly 28% of them seen just once. Input material: central memory CD4+ T cells from blood. These receptors originate from a woman in her late teens or twenties with type 1 diabetes. Each CDR3 is given without its conserved first and last residue. The D gene is left open where the match is weak.

>TRBD1|TRBV5-1|TRBJ1-5
ASSLAGQNQPQH
>.|TRBV5-1|TRBJ1-2
ASSSQQGFGGYT
>TRBD1|TRBV7-2|TRBJ1-1
ASSWGFDRGTEAF
>TRBD1|TRBV7-3|TRBJ2-5
ASSLTRTGQETQY
>TRBD1|TRBV7-2|TRBJ2-1
ASSRGQFEF
>.|TRBV29-1|TRBJ2-3
SVEVGRQHTDTQY
>.|TRBV30|TRBJ2-5
AWRSGGQGGETQY
>TRBD2|TRBV7-9|TRBJ2-3
ASSFYSGRDTQY
>TRBD2|TRBV19|TRBJ2-3
ASTLSGSLGTDTQY
>TRBD2|TRBV18|TRBJ2-7
ASSPEREGVYEQY
>.|TRBV18|TRBJ1-5
ASSQETGYNQPQH
>.|TRBV19|TRBJ1-1
ASSALTLGGDTEAF
>.|TRBV11-3|TRBJ2-2
ASNQGSGELF
>TRBD2|TRBV7-2|TRBJ2-7
ASSTSGSYEQY
>.|TRBV7-9|TRBJ2-1
ASSLGSGFDEQF
>.|TRBV28|TRBJ1-1
ASSFWDTLNTEAF
>.|TRBV7-8|TRBJ1-1
ASSLTRATEAF
>.|TRBV6-5|TRBJ2-5
ASRVQQGRKETQY
>.|TRBV28|TRBJ2-5
ASSVPRGGQETQY
>.|TRBV19|TRBJ1-1
ASSRAGDTEAF
>.|TRBV19|TRBJ2-5
ASSIFAGQETQY
>TRBD1|TRBV27|TRBJ1-1
ASSFRDRGTEAF
>TRBD1|TRBV7-2|TRBJ1-4
ASSRQGGINEKLF
>TRBD2|TRBV18|TRBJ2-1
ASSPTTSGRPNEQF
>TRBD1|TRBV6-5|TRBJ2-5
ASRYDRVSETQY
>.|TRBV6-5|TRBJ2-1
ASSYNLGDEQF
>.|TRBV4-1|TRBJ1-1
ASSQDLVSVNTEAF
>TRBD1|TRBV7-2|TRBJ2-7
ASSNRGAKYEQY
>TRBD1|TRBV6-6|TRBJ2-7
ASSWSGGSYEQY
>TRBD1|TRBV12-5|TRBJ2-3
ASSLGTATDTQY
>TRBD1|TRBV4-1|TRBJ1-1
ASSQGPGQRNTEAF
>TRBD1|TRBV19|TRBJ1-2
ASSRDRGHNGYT
>TRBD1|TRBV19|TRBJ1-5
ASRLGQISNQPQH
>.|TRBV9|TRBJ1-3
ASSPRWSSGNTIY
>TRBD1|TRBV28|TRBJ1-4
ASRPSGTGGREKLF
>TRBD2|TRBV6-1|TRBJ2-1
ASSEGTSGRISYNEQF
>.|TRBV14|TRBJ2-7
ASSQEGRGSPYEQY
>.|TRBV19|TRBJ2-2
ASSISGRRSGELF
>TRBD1|TRBV2|TRBJ1-3
ASSEGQGAPSGNTIY
>.|TRBV4-2|TRBJ2-7
ASSRHGRDEQY